The 2 T cell receptor beta chains below were found in one sample sequenced in a study of cytomegalovirus exposure and HLA in healthy donors. With 60 Vbeta and 13 Jbeta primers, the PCR was carried out. Some clones are missing from TCRdb's copy, which holds only in-frame ones; the method was immunoSEQ multiplex PCR. The sample has about 180,000 clones; 84% are singletons. The sample was PBMCs. These receptors originate from a girl aged 2 to 10 in good health and CMV-seropositive.

The gene calls are TRBV4-1 and TRBJ2-5; D is uncertain. V was trimmed by 1 base and J by 5 bases, leaving 8 bases between them. CDR1 and CDR2 from the germline V gene are MGHRA and YSYEKL. The CDR3 sequence is 13 residues long. The CDR3 DNA reads TGCGCCAGCAGCCAAGGTGCGTTGGAGACCCAGTACTTC. Residues: CASSQGALETQYF.

The table lists this clone with a few counts. V and J are TRBV2 and TRBJ1-1, with a weak D call TRBD1 (5 bases). The germline V gene encodes CDR1 SNHLY and CDR2 FYNNEI. Trimming took off 3 bases at V and 11 bases at J, with 13 bases between the two ends. The CDR3 loop spans 12 amino acids. CDR3 amino acids: CASSERGGEAFF. DNA for the CDR3: TGTGCCAGCAGTGAGAGGGGAGGAGAGGCTTTCTTT.